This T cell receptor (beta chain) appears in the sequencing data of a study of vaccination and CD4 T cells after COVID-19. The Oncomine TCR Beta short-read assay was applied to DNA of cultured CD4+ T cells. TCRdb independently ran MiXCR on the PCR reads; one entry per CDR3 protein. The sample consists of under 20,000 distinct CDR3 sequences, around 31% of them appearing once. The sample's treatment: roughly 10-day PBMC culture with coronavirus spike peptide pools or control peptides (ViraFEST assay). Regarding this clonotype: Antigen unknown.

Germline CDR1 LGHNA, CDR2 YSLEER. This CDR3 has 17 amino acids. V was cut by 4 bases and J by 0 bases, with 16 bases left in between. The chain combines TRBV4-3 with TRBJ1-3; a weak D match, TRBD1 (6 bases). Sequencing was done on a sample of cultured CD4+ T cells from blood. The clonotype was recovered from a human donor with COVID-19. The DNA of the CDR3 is TGCGCCAGCAGCCTCACAACACAGGGTTACTCTGGAAACACCATATATTTT. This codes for CASSLTTQGYSGNTIYF.